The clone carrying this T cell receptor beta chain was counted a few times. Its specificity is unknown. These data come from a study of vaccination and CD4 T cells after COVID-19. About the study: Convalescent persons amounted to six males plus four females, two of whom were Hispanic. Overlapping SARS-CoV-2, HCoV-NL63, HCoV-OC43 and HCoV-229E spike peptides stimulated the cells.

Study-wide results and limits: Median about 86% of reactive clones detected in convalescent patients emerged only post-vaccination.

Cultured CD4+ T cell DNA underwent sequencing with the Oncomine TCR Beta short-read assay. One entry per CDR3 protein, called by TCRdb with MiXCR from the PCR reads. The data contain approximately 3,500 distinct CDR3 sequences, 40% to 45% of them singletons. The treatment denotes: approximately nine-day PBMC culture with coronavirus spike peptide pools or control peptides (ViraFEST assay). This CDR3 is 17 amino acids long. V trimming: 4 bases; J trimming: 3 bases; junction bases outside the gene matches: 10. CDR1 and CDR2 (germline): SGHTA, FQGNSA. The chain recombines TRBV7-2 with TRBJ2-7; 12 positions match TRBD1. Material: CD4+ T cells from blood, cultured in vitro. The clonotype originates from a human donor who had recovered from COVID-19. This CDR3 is CASSWGTGGLEIYEQYF. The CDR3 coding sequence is TGTGCCAGCAGCTGGGGGACAGGGGGCCTCGAGATCTACGAGCAGTACTTC.